One sample yielded the 25 T cell receptor beta chains listed below, sequenced in a study of T cell repertoires and HLA-DP antigens. The protocol was immunoSEQ multiplex PCR, while the TCRdb copy is restricted to in-frame clones and leaves out a portion. This table has about 120,000 clones, about 92% appearing once. These receptors' targets are unknown. Material for sequencing was CD4+ T cells from PBMCs. These TCRs come from a woman aged 18-29 years in good health and CMV-seronegative.

V and J are TRBV15 and TRBJ2-5, with 12 bases matching TRBD2. CDR1 is LNHNV, CDR2 YYDKDF, per germline (reference sequence). The CDR3 extends over 19 amino acids. V lost 4 bases and J lost 5; bases outside the gene matches: 17. Written as DNA, the CDR3 is TGTGCCACCAGCATCATCCCCCTAGCGGGAGGGCCTGTGAGGGAGACCCAGTACTTC. The encoded protein is CATSIIPLAGGPVRETQYF.

The V gene is TRBV5-4, the J gene TRBJ2-3; 9 nucleotides align to TRBD1. CDR1 and CDR2 from the germline V gene are SGHNT and YYREEE (reference sequence). The CDR3 is made up of 15 amino acids. V shed 5 bases, J shed 0 bases, and the junction held 4 bases outside the gene matches. CDR3 sequence (DNA): TGTGCCAGCAGGCGGGACAGGGACAGCACAGATACGCAGTATTTT. Translating it yields CASRRDRDSTDTQYF.

The V call is TRBV10-3, the J call TRBJ2-5; D possibly matches TRBD1 or TRBD2 (5 bases each). The CDR3 contains 14 residues. The germline V gene encodes CDR1 ENHRY and CDR2 SYGVKD. V lost 6 bases, J lost 4 bases, and 15 bases lay in between. CDR3 nucleotides: TGTGCCATCAGATCCGGGGCCGGGCTAGAGACCCAGTACTTC. Protein product: CAIRSGAGLETQYF.

This chain joins TRBV28 and TRBJ1-4; TRBD1 agrees at 8 bases. Germline assignment: CDR1 MDHEN and CDR2 SYDVKM. Trimming cost V 1 base and J 11 bases; bases outside gene matches: 9. The CDR3 runs 15 residues. The CDR3 sequence: CASSLSTGTGPKLFF. CDR3 nucleotides: TGTGCCAGCAGTTTATCAACCGGGACAGGCCCTAAACTGTTTTTT.

The rearrangement joins TRBV5-5 to TRBJ1-2; 9 bases line up with TRBD1. Germline trimming cut 4 bases from V and 4 bases from J; bases unmatched to any gene: 8. This CDR3 region has 15 residues. Germline CDR1 SGHKS, CDR2 YYEKEE (reference sequence). The CDR3: CASSPQGAPTYGYTF. The CDR3 DNA sequence: TGTGCCAGCAGCCCACAGGGGGCGCCTACCTATGGCTACACCTTC.

The chain is built from TRBV19 and TRBJ2-5; perhaps TRBD1 as D (5 bases). Germline lookup yields CDR1 LNHDA and CDR2 SQIVND (reference sequence). V was clipped by 6 bases and J by 4 bases, with 18 bases between them. This CDR3 is built from 15 residues. The CDR3 nucleotides read TGTGCCAGTAGGAGGTTTGGGGCAGAAAGAGAGACCCAGTACTTC. It codes for CASRRFGAERETQYF.

V and J are TRBV4-3 and TRBJ1-4; 7 bases align to TRBD1. CDR1 is LGHNA and CDR2 is YSLEER in the germline V gene. V lost 1 base to trimming and J lost 8 bases; unmatched junction nucleotides: 1. CDR3 length equals 13 residues. The CDR3 coding sequence is TGCGCCAGCAGCCAAGGAGGGGGCGAAAAACTGTTTTTT. Residues: CASSQGGGEKLFF.

V and J are TRBV7-3 and TRBJ2-3; D is possibly TRBD1 or TRBD2 (5 bases each). CDR3 size: 15 residues. Germline CDR1 is SGHTA and CDR2 is FQGTGA. V gave up 5 bases and J gave up 2 bases, with 14 bases separating them. CDR3 sequence reads: CASSRRGGYTDTQYF. The CDR3 bases are TGTGCCAGCAGCCGCCGGGGCGGGTACACAGATACGCAGTATTTT.

The V gene is TRBV7-2, the J gene TRBJ2-7; possibly TRBD2 for D (5 bases). CDR1 SGHTA and CDR2 FQGNSA come from the germline V gene. The V gene lost 1 base and the J gene lost 3 bases, with 13 bases spanning the gap. The CDR3 is 15 amino acids. The CDR3 DNA reads TGTGCCAGCAGCTTAGAGCGGATCTCTTACTACGAGCAGTACTTC. Translation gives CASSLERISYYEQYF.

The V call is TRBV2, the J call TRBJ1-4, with TRBD1 matching 7 bases. The CDR3 runs 13 residues. Germline V gene sequence: CDR1 SNHLY, CDR2 FYNNEI. V gave up 4 bases and J gave up 5 bases; unmatched junction bases: 1. The CDR3 DNA reads TGTGCCAGCAGTGTGGACAGGAATGAAAAACTGTTTTTT. It encodes CASSVDRNEKLFF.

This clone occurred once. The genes are TRBV10-3 and TRBJ1-3; possibly TRBD1 for D (6 bases). Germline CDR1 reads ENHRY; CDR2 reads SYGVKD. Trimming took 0 bases from V and 0 from J, leaving 15 bases between them. The CDR3 covers 18 residues. CDR3 region: CAISESKSGASSGNTIYF. The DNA for the CDR3 is TGTGCCATCAGTGAGTCGAAGTCAGGGGCTAGCTCTGGAAACACCATATATTTT.

The chain recombines TRBV9 with TRBJ1-6, with TRBD1 matching over 10 bases. V lost 0 bases and J lost 8; bases outside the gene matches: 5. The CDR3 is 16 amino acids. Germline loops: CDR1 SGDLS, CDR2 YYNGEE. CDR3 loop: CASSVGPGTGDSPLHF. The CDR3 DNA is TGTGCCAGCAGCGTAGGTCCCGGGACAGGGGATTCACCCCTCCACTTT.

The chain employs TRBV4-1 and TRBJ1-1; D gene unclear. This CDR3 is built from 17 residues. V dropped 0 bases and J dropped 1 base, with 15 bases sitting between them. The germline gives CDR1 MGHRA, CDR2 YSYEKL. The CDR3 DNA sequence: TGCGCCAGCAGCCAAGATCCGTGGCAGCCGGGGAACACTGAAGCTTTCTTT. Protein: CASSQDPWQPGNTEAFF.

The chain is built from TRBV7-9 and TRBJ2-7; weak D call: TRBD2 (6 bases). This CDR3 has 15 amino acids. Germline loops: CDR1 SEHNR, CDR2 FQNEAQ (reference sequence). V dropped 5 bases and J dropped 6 bases, with 20 bases sitting between them. This CDR3 reads CASSVRGTSRLEQYF. The CDR3 nucleotides are TGTGCCAGCAGCGTCCGAGGGACTTCCCGACTCGAGCAGTACTTC.

A note on this clone: Compared with germline, one end of the junction differs, possibly owing to a read error. This chain connects TRBV28 to TRBJ2-2, with D unresolved. The germline V gene has CDR1 MDHEN and CDR2 SYDVKM. The CDR3 has 14 amino acids. CDR3 sequence reads: CASSKAARTRELFF. For the CDR3, the DNA is TGTGCCAGCAGTAAGGCAGCGCGCACCAGGGAGCTGTTTTTT.

This clone has just a few counts. J is TRBJ1-2 and V is TRBV4-1; no clear D. CDR3 length: 18 residues. Trimming pared 0 bases from V and 1 base from J, leaving 18 bases between. The germline CDR1 and CDR2 sequences are MGHRA and YSYEKL. The DNA for the CDR3 is TGCGCCAGCAGCCAAGAAATCTCGCCAGGCTCCTTTAACTATGGCTACACCTTC. Translated, it gives CASSQEISPGSFNYGYTF.

The chain employs TRBV19 and TRBJ2-1, with 9 bases that match TRBD2. Germline-derived CDR1 and CDR2 are LNHDA and SQIVND (reference sequence). The trim removed 2 bases at V and 16 bases at J, leaving 9 bases unmatched. The CDR3 consists of 13 residues. CDR3 DNA sequence: TGTGCCAGTAGTATAAGACTAGCGGAGGCGGTTTTCTTC. This codes for CASSIRLAEAVFF.

The gene calls are TRBV5-4 and TRBJ2-1, with 14 bases fitting TRBD2. Germline-derived CDR1 and CDR2 are SGHNT and YYREEE (reference sequence). The V gene end was trimmed by 3 bases and the J gene end by 8 bases; junction bases not matched to a gene: 7. The CDR3 is 16 residues long. The CDR3 spells CASSSKTSGRGDEQFF. For the CDR3, the DNA is TGTGCCAGCAGCTCAAAGACTAGCGGGAGGGGGGATGAGCAGTTCTTC. The full variable domain, completed using reference TRBV5-4 and TRBJ2-1, is ETGVTQSPTHLIKTRGQQVTLRCSSQSGHNTVSWYQQALGQGPQFIFQYYREEENGRGNFPPRFSGLQFPNYSSELNVNALELDDSALYLCASSSKTSGRGDEQFFGPGTRLTVL.

This chain uses TRBV7-2 with TRBJ2-7, with 12 bases lining up with TRBD2. With V trimmed by 6 bases and J by 3 bases, 6 bases remained unmatched. The CDR3 loop spans 15 amino acids. The germline V gene has CDR1 SGHTA and CDR2 FQGNSA. This chain's CDR3 is CASRPGLAGSYEQYF. DNA for the CDR3: TGTGCCAGCAGGCCCGGACTAGCGGGGAGCTACGAGCAGTACTTC.

This clone appeared a single time. The chain combines TRBV9 with TRBJ1-1; a weak D match, TRBD1 (5 bases). V was cut by 0 bases and J by 5 bases, with 11 bases left in between. CDR1 is SGDLS and CDR2 is YYNGEE in the germline V gene. The CDR3 runs 14 residues. The chain's CDR3 is CASSVAQEGTEAFF. The CDR3, as DNA: TGTGCCAGCAGCGTAGCACAGGAAGGAACTGAAGCTTTCTTT. Full variable domain (missing parts from reference TRBV9 and TRBJ1-1): DSGVTQTPKHLITATGQRVTLRCSPRSGDLSVYWYQQSLDQGLQFLIQYYNGEERAKGNILERFSAQQFPDLHSELNLSSLELGDSALYFCASSVAQEGTEAFFGQGTRLTVV.

This clone showed up just once. The genes are TRBV7-3 and TRBJ2-3; no clear D. The CDR3 is 13 amino acids. Germline V lookup: CDR1 SGHTA, CDR2 FQGTGA. Between the trimmed V and J ends, which lost 5 bases and 1 base, there was a span of 7 bases. As DNA, the CDR3 is TGTGCCAGCAGCAGGAAGCGCACAGATACGCAGTATTTT. Its translation is CASSRKRTDTQYF.

This chain joins TRBV5-1 and TRBJ2-2; 9 bases fit TRBD1. The ends lost 7 bases at V and 4 bases at J; junction bases unmatched: 8. The CDR3 loop spans 15 amino acids. CDR1 is SGHRS, CDR2 YFSETQ, per germline. The CDR3 protein is CASRPWTGVTGELFF. Here the CDR3 DNA reads TGCGCCAGCCGCCCCTGGACAGGGGTCACCGGGGAGCTGTTTTTT.

This clone has more than one count but fewer than ten. This sequence joins TRBV11-3 and TRBJ2-2; the D call may be TRBD1 or TRBD2 (5 bases each). V was clipped by 7 bases and J by 0 bases, with 12 bases between them. Germline V CDR1 and CDR2: SGHNT, YENEEA. There are 15 residues in the CDR3. CDR3 residues: CASNSGTANTGELFF. The DNA of the CDR3 is TGTGCCAGCAACTCAGGGACGGCGAACACCGGGGAGCTGTTTTTT. Full variable domain (rest looked up from reference TRBV11-3 and TRBJ2-2): EAGVVQSPRYKIIEKKQPVAFWCNPISGHNTLYWYLQNLGQGPELLIRYENEEAVDDSQLPKDRFSAERLKGVDSTLKIQPAELGDSAVYLCASNSGTANTGELFFGEGSRLTVL.

Here the CDR3 reads CASSLEGGQPQHF. In nucleotides, the CDR3 is TGTGCCAGCAGTCTCGAGGGTGGTCAGCCCCAGCATTTT. The chain joins TRBV5-5 to TRBJ1-5; D not certain. Germline V lookup: CDR1 SGHKS, CDR2 YYEKEE (reference sequence). The CDR3 spans 13 residues. Trimming stripped 5 bases from V and 6 bases from J, with 12 bases between.

The chain carries TRBV28 and TRBJ1-5, with TRBD1 matching over 7 bases. CDR1 is MDHEN and CDR2 is SYDVKM in the germline V gene. The length of the CDR3 is 13 residues. The V segment lost 9 bases and the J segment 4 bases; nucleotides outside the gene matches: 6. CDR3 DNA sequence: TGTGCCAGTACAGGGGTTTTGAATCAGCCCCAGCATTTT. Translation: CASTGVLNQPQHF.